Each of the 20 T cell receptor beta chains below was sequenced from the same sample in a study of ipilimumab plus nivolumab after autologous stem cell transplantation. This table comes from immunoSEQ multiplex PCR, and its TCRdb copy is limited to in-frame clones, with some not included. The sample yields over 80,000 clones, 83% seen once. This specimen consisted of PBMCs, obtained in a trial of ipilimumab plus nivolumab as post-transplant consolidation. The receptors come from a male donor with diffuse large B-cell lymphoma.

The chain has TRBV5-4 and TRBJ1-1; D ambiguous. V lost 3 bases and J lost 2, with 14 bases in between. The germline V gene has CDR1 SGHNT and CDR2 YYREEE (reference sequence). The CDR3 is made up of 15 amino acids. In nucleotides, the CDR3 is TGTGCCAGCAGCTCCGCGAAGGACGGAAACACTGAAGCTTTCTTT. Its translation: CASSSAKDGNTEAFF.

The chain carries TRBV11-2 and TRBJ1-1, with 9 nucleotides matching TRBD1. Germline V gene data show CDR1 as SGHAT and CDR2 as FQNNGV. The CDR3 runs 14 residues. The V gene end was trimmed by 6 bases and the J gene end by 7 bases; junction bases not matched to a gene: 9. The CDR3 sequence is CASSSSGTGFEAFF. DNA of the CDR3: TGTGCCAGCAGTTCTAGCGGGACAGGGTTTGAAGCTTTCTTT.

This sequence joins TRBV5-1 and TRBJ2-2; TRBD2 aligns across 10 bases. Germline assignment: CDR1 SGHRS and CDR2 YFSETQ. The V segment lost 3 bases and the J segment 3 bases; nucleotides outside the gene matches: 8. The CDR3 consists of 17 residues. The CDR3 nucleotides read TGCGCCAGCAGCTGGCAGCGGGGGGGCGGTCACACCGGGGAGCTGTTTTTT. This codes for CASSWQRGGGHTGELFF.

This clone was counted a single time. Here the CDR3 reads CASSARRSSGNTIYF. In DNA form, the CDR3 reads TGTGCCAGCAGTGCCAGGAGAAGCTCTGGAAACACCATATATTTT. The chain carries TRBV25-1 and TRBJ1-3, with D uncertain. The CDR3 consists of 15 residues. The V end was cut by 4 bases, the J end by 0 bases, with 10 bases between. Per germline, CDR1 MGHDK and CDR2 SYGVNS.

CDR3 loop: CASFQGVRSYNEQFF. Written as DNA, the CDR3 is TGCGCCAGCTTCCAGGGGGTCCGATCCTACAATGAGCAGTTCTTC. The V call is TRBV5-1, the J call TRBJ2-1; 7 bases match TRBD1. With V trimmed by 7 bases and J by 1 base, 8 bases remained unmatched. CDR1 and CDR2 from the germline V gene are SGHRS and YFSETQ. The CDR3 sequence is 15 residues long.

The chain couples TRBV11-3 to TRBJ1-3, with a possible D match to TRBD1 (6 bases). The CDR3 has 15 amino acids. CDR1 SGHNT and CDR2 YENEEA come from the germline V gene. V lost 5 bases and J lost 4, with 15 bases in between. This CDR3 reads CASSQSRGQGNTIYF. The CDR3 DNA reads as TGTGCCAGCAGCCAGAGTCGGGGGCAGGGAAACACCATATATTTT.

CDR3 region: CASLNTEAFF. Written as DNA, the CDR3 is TGTGCCAGCTTGAACACTGAAGCTTTCTTT. The chain carries TRBV2 and TRBJ1-1; the D is unclear. The CDR3 is 10 residues long. Germline-derived CDR1 and CDR2 are SNHLY and FYNNEI. Between the trimmed V and J ends, which lost 8 bases and 0 bases, there was a span of 1 base. Drawing the rest from reference TRBV2 and TRBJ1-1, the complete variable domain is EPEVTQTPSHQVTQMGQEVILRCVPISNHLYFYWYRQILGQKVEFLVSFYNNEISEKSEIFDDQFSVERPDGSNFTLKIRSTKLEDSAMYFCASLNTEAFFGQGTRLTVV.

The V and J genes are TRBV7-3 and TRBJ2-1, with D uncertain. The CDR3 has 14 amino acids. CDR1 and CDR2 from the germline V gene are SGHTA and FQGTGA. Trimming took off 5 bases at V and 8 bases at J, with 16 bases between the two ends. CDR3 loop: CASSPSTTSDEQFF. CDR3 nucleotide sequence: TGTGCCAGCAGCCCCTCCACCACGTCCGATGAGCAGTTCTTC.

The rearrangement uses TRBV7-9 and TRBJ2-3; D not certain. Germline V gene sequence: CDR1 SEHNR, CDR2 FQNEAQ (reference sequence). Trimming removed 1 base at V and 4 bases at J, with 6 bases between. CDR3 size: 13 residues. CDR3 DNA sequence: TGTGCCAGCAGCTTAGGATTAGCAGATACGCAGTATTTT. Encoded protein: CASSLGLADTQYF.

Details on this clone: The same CDR3 is also encoded by other DNA sequences in this sample. The chain is built from TRBV5-6 and TRBJ1-1, with D maybe TRBD1 (5 bases). This CDR3 is 15 amino acids long. The germline V gene has CDR1 SGHDT and CDR2 YYEEEE. The germline V and J ends were trimmed by 2 bases and 0 bases, with 11 bases remaining between them. CDR3 in amino acids: CASSLRTGMNTEAFF. CDR3 coding DNA: TGTGCCAGCAGCTTAAGAACAGGCATGAACACTGAAGCTTTCTTT.

The gene calls are TRBV5-1 and TRBJ2-7; 7 positions agree with TRBD2. CDR1 and CDR2 (germline): SGHRS, YFSETQ. This CDR3 has 12 amino acids. Unmatched junction bases numbered 1, after V lost 4 bases and J lost 3 bases. For the CDR3, the DNA is TGCGCCAGCAGCGGGGAGGGCTACGAGCAGTACTTC. Its protein is CASSGEGYEQYF.

Details on this clone: The same CDR3 is also encoded by other DNA sequences in this sample. The V gene is TRBV15, the J gene TRBJ1-2; maybe TRBD1 (6 bases). Germline V gives CDR1 LNHNV, CDR2 YYDKDF (reference sequence). V was shortened by 0 bases and J by 7 bases, with 24 bases between the two germline ends. The CDR3 is 18 residues long. DNA of the CDR3: TGTGCCACCAGCAGAGATGGGCTAGGTCTTGGGGGGGCGAGTGGCTACACCTTC. Protein sequence: CATSRDGLGLGGASGYTF.

The genes are TRBV20-1 and TRBJ1-2; D possibly corresponds to TRBD1 (5 bases). This CDR3 has 11 amino acids. Germline V gives CDR1 DFQATT, CDR2 SNEGSKA (reference sequence). Trimming cost V 5 bases and J 8 bases, with 12 bases left between them. CDR3 residues: CSARPGGGYTF. DNA for the CDR3: TGCAGTGCTCGCCCCGGGGGGGGCTACACCTTC.

This clone was seen once. The chain joins TRBV5-1 to TRBJ2-3; 10 positions agree with TRBD2. Looked up from germline, CDR1 is SGHRS and CDR2 is YFSETQ. The CDR3 is 15 amino acids. V shed 3 bases and J 3 bases; nucleotides not matched to a gene: 4. For the CDR3, the DNA is TGCGCCAGCAGCTCGGAGCGGGGGGGGACAGATACGCAGTATTTT. The encoded protein is CASSSERGGTDTQYF.

The genes are TRBV5-1 and TRBJ2-2; 7 bases fit TRBD1. Looked up from germline, CDR1 is SGHRS and CDR2 is YFSETQ. V dropped 2 bases and J dropped 2; count of bases not matched to a gene: 3. The length of the CDR3 is 15 residues. CDR3 loop: CASSLGDRNTGELFF. CDR3 sequence (DNA): TGCGCCAGCAGCTTAGGGGACAGAAACACCGGGGAGCTGTTTTTT.

The chain recombines TRBV9 with TRBJ1-1, with 7 bases fitting TRBD1. Germline lookup yields CDR1 SGDLS and CDR2 YYNGEE. This CDR3 has 15 amino acids. J lost 1 base, V lost 6 bases, and 9 bases had no gene match. This CDR3 reads CASTLGGQQNTEAFF. DNA for the CDR3: TGTGCCAGCACCTTAGGGGGACAGCAGAACACTGAAGCTTTCTTT.

There are a few counts of this clone. The chain couples TRBV20-1 to TRBJ1-2; D is undetermined. The ends were cut back, 5 bases at V and 8 bases at J, with 12 bases in the middle. The CDR3 is 11 residues long. From germline, CDR1 is DFQATT and CDR2 SNEGSKA (reference sequence). The CDR3 sequence: CSAGLNEGYTF. In DNA form, the CDR3 reads TGCAGTGCTGGTCTCAATGAAGGCTACACCTTC.

This chain uses TRBV7-9 with TRBJ2-1, with D uncertain. CDR3 length equals 11 residues. CDR1 and CDR2 (germline): SEHNR, FQNEAQ (reference sequence). V was pared by 1 base and J by 14 bases, with 9 bases between. The chain's CDR3 is CASSLGSSEFF. In DNA, the CDR3 is TGTGCCAGCAGCTTAGGTAGTTCCGAGTTCTTC.

The CDR3 protein is CASSLAGQLNYGYTF. The CDR3 nucleotides read TGTGCCAGCAGCTTGGCGGGACAGCTAAACTATGGCTACACCTTC. V usage is TRBV5-4 and J usage is TRBJ1-2; 7 bases fit TRBD1. Germline assignment: CDR1 SGHNT and CDR2 YYREEE (reference sequence). The V and J ends lost 0 bases and 2 bases, in that order; junction bases with no gene match: 4. The CDR3 totals 15 residues.

This rearrangement joins TRBV21-1 to TRBJ1-2; the table calls TRBD1, which could not be checked here. TRBV21-1 is a recognized pseudogene. CDR3 length: 15 residues. This chain's CDR3 is CASSARDRGAYGYTF. CDR3 bases: TGTGCCAGCAGCGCCCGGGACAGGGGAGCCTATGGCTACACCTTC.